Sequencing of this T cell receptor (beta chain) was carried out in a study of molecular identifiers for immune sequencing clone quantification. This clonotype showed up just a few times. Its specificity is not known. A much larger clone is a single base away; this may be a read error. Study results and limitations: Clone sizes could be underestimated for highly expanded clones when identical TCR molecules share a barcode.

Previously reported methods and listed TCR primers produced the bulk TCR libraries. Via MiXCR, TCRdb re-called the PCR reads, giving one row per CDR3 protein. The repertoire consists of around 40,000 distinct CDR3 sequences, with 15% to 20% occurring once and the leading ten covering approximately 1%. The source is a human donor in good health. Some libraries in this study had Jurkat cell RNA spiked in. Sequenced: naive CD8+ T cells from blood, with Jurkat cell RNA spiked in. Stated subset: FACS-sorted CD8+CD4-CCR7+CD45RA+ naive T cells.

In DNA, the CDR3 is TGTGTCACCTTCGCATTACAGGGGCCCACTGAAGCTTTCTTT. This encodes CVTFALQGPTEAFF. The chain couples TRBV6-2 or TRBV6-3 to TRBJ1-1, with TRBD1 matching over 7 bases. The CDR3 contains 14 residues. Germline V gene lookup returns CDR1 MNHEY and CDR2 SVGEGT.